This is a list of T cell receptor beta chains from one sample in a study of T cell responses to AZD1222 COVID-19 vaccine. Profiled with immunoSEQ multiplex PCR; TCRdb holds only in-frame clones, not every one. The sample shows about 130,000 clones, approximately 83% of them seen only once. Source: peripheral blood, taken on day 0 of AZD1222 vaccination. Receptor source: an adult in good health. Both conserved end residues are part of each CDR3. D genes are given only for firm matches. For some rows the clone size is stated as once, few or many, or as a class when expanded; others skip it.

D gene	clone size	V gene	J gene	CDR3 DNA	CDR3 protein
TRBD2	-	TRBV5-1	TRBJ2-7	TGCGCCAGCAGCTTGGGAGGACTAGAGGGGTCCTACGAGCAGTACTTC	CASSLGGLEGSYEQYF
TRBD1	once	TRBV19	TRBJ2-6	TGTGCCAGCGACAGGGCTGGGGCCAACGTCCTGACTTTC	CASDRAGANVLTF
-	few	TRBV10-3	TRBJ1-5	TGTGCCATCAGTGAGTCTGGGGAAAGGGCCCAGCATTTT	CAISESGERAQHF
-	-	TRBV10-3	TRBJ1-2	TGTGCCATCAGTGATTTGGTACAGGTCGCCTTC	CAISDLVQVAF
-	-	TRBV6-6	TRBJ1-2	TGTGCCAGCACCTACAGCGAGGATGGCTACACCTTC	CASTYSEDGYTF
-	-	TRBV7-2	TRBJ2-2	TGTGCCAGCAGCTTCAATCGCGACCTTACAGGGTGGTTTTTT	CASSFNRDLTGWFF
-	-	TRBV18	TRBJ2-4	TGTGCCAGCTCACCAGGTGAGGACATTCAGTACTTC	CASSPGEDIQYF
TRBD1	-	TRBV6-5	TRBJ1-2	TGTGCCAGCAGGAATACAGGGGTTTATGGCTACACCTTC	CASRNTGVYGYTF
-	-	TRBV28	TRBJ2-1	TGTGCCAGCAGCCAATACAATGAGCAGTTCTTC	CASSQYNEQFF
-	-	TRBV19	TRBJ1-4	TGTGCCAGTAGGGACAGAAGCAATGAAAAACTGTTTTTT	CASRDRSNEKLFF
-	-	TRBV2	TRBJ2-3	TGTGCCAGCAGTATCGCAAGGGACGGCACAGATACGCAGTATTTT	CASSIARDGTDTQYF
-	few	TRBV10-2	TRBJ2-7	TGCGCCAGCAAGGCAGTAACCTACGAGCAGTACTTC	CASKAVTYEQYF
TRBD1	-	TRBV6-2/TRBV6-3	TRBJ2-2	TGTGCCAGCAGTTACCCAACCCCGGACAGGGAGGACACCGGGGAGCTGTTTTTT	CASSYPTPDREDTGELFF
-	few	TRBV4-1	TRBJ1-2	TGCGCCAGCAGCCAAGGACCCCGGACCGACTATGGCTACACCTTC	CASSQGPRTDYGYTF
-	-	TRBV30	TRBJ1-5	TGTGCCTGGAGTCCGCGGACTAATCAGCCCCAGCATTTT	CAWSPRTNQPQHF
-	-	TRBV3-1/TRBV3-2	TRBJ1-6	TGTGCCAGCAGCCAAGCATCCGGTGGGGGACCCCTAAGCTTCAATTCACCCCTCCACTTT	CASSQASGGGPLSFNSPLHF
-	-	TRBV29-1	TRBJ1-2	TGCAGCGCCACGGACGGAGGGAACTATGGCTACACCTTC	CSATDGGNYGYTF
-	-	TRBV7-2	TRBJ1-1	TGTGCCAGCAGCCCACAAGTGGGGGGCACTGAAGCTTTCTTT	CASSPQVGGTEAFF
-	-	TRBV18	TRBJ2-2	TGTGCCAGCTCACCACCGGGCACCGGGGAGCTGTTTTTT	CASSPPGTGELFF
TRBD1	-	TRBV15	TRBJ2-4	TGTGCCACCAGACTTACCAGGACAGGGGAAAACATTCAGTACTTC	CATRLTRTGENIQYF
TRBD1	-	TRBV7-2	TRBJ1-2	TGTGCCAGCAGCTTAGGCGGAGCACAGGGGAGGGGCTATGGCTACACCTTC	CASSLGGAQGRGYGYTF
-	-	TRBV2	TRBJ1-3	TGTGCCAGCAGTGGGGTCTCTGGAAACACCATATATTTT	CASSGVSGNTIYF
-	few	TRBV10-3	TRBJ1-5	TGTGCCATCAGTGAAGTTGAGGGGAATCAGCCCCAGCATTTT	CAISEVEGNQPQHF
TRBD2	-	TRBV10-3	TRBJ2-1	TGTGCCATCAGTGACCGGACTAGCGGGAGCCATTTCAACAATGAGCAGTTCTTC	CAISDRTSGSHFNNEQFF
-	-	TRBV30	TRBJ2-5	TGTGCCTGGAGTCCCTTGGGACCATCACAAGAGACCCAGTACTTC	CAWSPLGPSQETQYF
TRBD1	-	TRBV6-5	TRBJ1-1	TGTGCCAGCAGTTACCGGACAGGGCTTGAAGCTTTCTTT	CASSYRTGLEAFF
-	-	TRBV28	TRBJ2-2	TGTGCCAGCAGTAATCCCGGGACCGTAAGAGGGGAGCTGTTTTTT	CASSNPGTVRGELFF
TRBD2	-	TRBV6-5	TRBJ2-1	TGTGCCAGCAGTTACCTTAGCGGGAGCAAATTTGAGCAGTTCTTC	CASSYLSGSKFEQFF
-	few	TRBV27	TRBJ1-5	TGTGCCAGCAGTCGATTAAATCAGCCCCAGCATTTT	CASSRLNQPQHF
-	few	TRBV5-1	TRBJ2-1	TGCGCCAGCAGCTTGGGGACCTCTACACACAATGAGCAGTTCTTC	CASSLGTSTHNEQFF
TRBD2	-	TRBV5-1	TRBJ2-1	TGCGCCAGCAGCTTGGAACTAGCGGGAATCAATGAGCAGTTCTTC	CASSLELAGINEQFF
-	-	TRBV3-1/TRBV3-2	TRBJ1-2	TGTGCCAGCAGCCCAATACTGGTTTTCAACTATGGCTACACCTTC	CASSPILVFNYGYTF
-	-	TRBV18	TRBJ2-1	TGTGCCAGCTCATCGGGGAATGAGCAGTTCTTC	CASSSGNEQFF
-	-	TRBV4-1	TRBJ1-2	TGCGCCAGCAGCCCGTCATGGGATAACTATGGCTACACCTTC	CASSPSWDNYGYTF
TRBD1	-	TRBV2	TRBJ2-7	TGTGCCAGCAGTGACAGGGGGCGCGAGCAGTACTTC	CASSDRGREQYF
TRBD1	-	TRBV12-3/TRBV12-4	TRBJ1-1	TGTGCCAGCAGTCCCGGGACAGTGACTGAAGCTTTCTTT	CASSPGTVTEAFF
-	few	TRBV6-5	TRBJ1-1	TGTGCCAGCAGGTGGACAGTGAACACTGAAGCTTTCTTT	CASRWTVNTEAFF
-	-	TRBV9	TRBJ2-3	TGTGCCAGCAGCCCCCAGGGGGGACTGGGTGCCAGCACAGATACGCAGTATTTT	CASSPQGGLGASTDTQYF
-	-	TRBV4-2	TRBJ2-7	TGTGCCAGCAGCCAAGTTGGGTCTATGGGCGAGCAGTACTTC	CASSQVGSMGEQYF
-	-	TRBV12-1	TRBJ1-1	TGTGCCAGCAGCTTAGAATCGGGGAGGTCTTTCTTT	CASSLESGRSFF
-	few	TRBV28	TRBJ1-2	TGTGCCAGCAGTTTATGCCCTGCCTTGGGGGGCACCCGACCGGACTATGGCTACACCTTC	CASSLCPALGGTRPDYGYTF
-	-	TRBV10-2	TRBJ1-2	TGCGCCAGCAGGGGTCTAGAGGGCTACACCTTC	CASRGLEGYTF
TRBD1	-	TRBV2	TRBJ2-1	TGTGCCAGCAGAGAACAGGGGTGGAATGAGCAGTTCTTC	CASREQGWNEQFF
-	-	TRBV24-1	TRBJ2-5	TGTGCCACCAGTGATGGGGGGCCTCAAGAGACCCAGTACTTC	CATSDGGPQETQYF
-	-	TRBV3-1/TRBV3-2	TRBJ1-4	TGTGCCAGCAGCCAGTCCCGGGGGGACGAAAAACTGTTTTTT	CASSQSRGDEKLFF
-	-	TRBV5-1	TRBJ2-3	TGCGCCAGCAGCTTACAGGGGGGGGGCACAGATACGCAGTATTTT	CASSLQGGGTDTQYF
-	-	TRBV10-2	TRBJ2-7	TGCGCCAGCCATTCAGGGGGGCCGCTCCACGAGCAGTACTTC	CASHSGGPLHEQYF
-	-	TRBV5-1	TRBJ2-2	TGCGCCAGCAGCTTGGACGGGAACACCGGGGAGCTGTTTTTT	CASSLDGNTGELFF